This T cell receptor beta chain was recorded in a study of blood T cell repertoires in COVID-19. The repertoire was sequenced with immunoSEQ multiplex PCR; TCRdb's copy has only in-frame clones and lacks some. This table holds 150,000 to 180,000 clones, 75% to 80% found once. CDR3 length: 16 residues. V lost 3 bases to trimming and J lost 7 bases; unmatched junction nucleotides: 5. The germline CDR1 and CDR2 sequences are SGHRS and YFSETQ. This sequence joins TRBV5-1 and TRBJ2-2; TRBD2 agrees at 14 bases. The sequenced material came from peripheral blood. This receptor was obtained from an elderly man with acute or convalescent COVID-19. The CDR3 DNA is TGCGCCAGCAGCTACGGGACTAGCGGGGGTGTCGGGGAGCTGTTTTTT. Residues: CASSYGTSGGVGELFF.